Listed below are T cell receptor beta chains from one sample, sequenced in a study of T cell changes during pregnancy in multiple sclerosis. Data came from immunoSEQ multiplex PCR; TCRdb stores just in-frame clones and leaves some out. Here the sample spans approximately 32,000 clones, over 85% being singletons. Here the sequenced sample was CD8+ T cells from peripheral blood mononuclear cells, taken in the first trimester of pregnancy. These receptors all come from a female donor with multiple sclerosis, enrolled in a pregnancy study. CDR3s include the opening cysteine and the closing phenylalanine or tryptophan. D genes are given only for firm matches. The size of a clone is reported for some rows only, either as once, few or many, or as a class for expanded clones.

D gene	V gene	clone size	J gene	CDR3 DNA	CDR3 protein
-	TRBV7-9	-	TRBJ1-2	TGTGCCAGCAGCTTACTTGATGGCTACACCTTC	CASSLLDGYTF
TRBD1	TRBV6-5	-	TRBJ2-5	TGTGCCAGCACCGGGACAGCCGACGGCGAGACCCAGTACTTC	CASTGTADGETQYF
TRBD2	TRBV19	-	TRBJ2-7	TGTGCCAGTAGTAGTTACTCCGCGGGAGTAGAAGTGCAGTACTTC	CASSSYSAGVEVQYF
-	TRBV13	-	TRBJ2-4	TGTGCCAGCAGCTTGAGGGTGGACAAAAACATTCAGTACTTC	CASSLRVDKNIQYF
TRBD1	TRBV6-1	medium-sized	TRBJ2-3	TGTGCCAGCAGTGAAGGGACAGGGCACACAGATACGCAGTATTTT	CASSEGTGHTDTQYF
-	TRBV10-3	-	TRBJ1-1	TGTGCCATCAGTGAGCCCGGGACACCGAACACTGAAGCTTTCTTT	CAISEPGTPNTEAFF
TRBD1	TRBV9	-	TRBJ2-2	TGTGCCAGCAGCCCCCCGGGGACAGGGAAAACCGGGGAGCTGTTTTTT	CASSPPGTGKTGELFF
TRBD1	TRBV11-2	-	TRBJ2-7	TGTGCCAGCAGCTTAGTGTTAGGGACAGTTGATTACGAGCAGTACTTC	CASSLVLGTVDYEQYF
TRBD1	TRBV18	-	TRBJ2-4	TGTGCCAGCTCACCAGGGACAGGGGGGTTGGAAAAAAACATTCAGTACTTC	CASSPGTGGLEKNIQYF
-	TRBV19	-	TRBJ1-1	TGTGCCAGTAGGTGGGGGCGAGGGAACACTGAAGCTTTCTTT	CASRWGRGNTEAFF
TRBD1	TRBV7-2	-	TRBJ2-1	TGTGCCAGCAGCCCAGGGGGCGGGCAGTTCTTC	CASSPGGGQFF
TRBD2	TRBV28	few	TRBJ2-4	TGTGCCAGCAGCCCTCCTGGACTAGCGGGTTTAAACATTCAGTACTTC	CASSPPGLAGLNIQYF
-	TRBV27	-	TRBJ2-7	TGTGCCAGCAGTTTATCTCGCGGTGTCTACGAGCAGTACTTC	CASSLSRGVYEQYF
TRBD2	TRBV13	-	TRBJ2-7	TGTGCCAGTAGTGGCGGGAGGAACTCCTACGAGCAGTACTTC	CASSGGRNSYEQYF
-	TRBV18	-	TRBJ2-7	TGTGCCAGCTCACCACCGGACAGCTACGAGCAGTACTTC	CASSPPDSYEQYF
-	TRBV6-4	-	TRBJ2-3	TGTGCCAGCAGTGTGGTCCCGCGGGATACGCAGTATTTT	CASSVVPRDTQYF
-	TRBV7-2	-	TRBJ2-3	TGTGCCAGCAGCTTATGGGGCGGGGGCGGTACAGATACGCAGTATTTT	CASSLWGGGGTDTQYF
-	TRBV5-1	-	TRBJ2-7	TGCGCCAGCAGTTCTGAGGGAAGTTGGGCCGGCGAGCAGTACTTC	CASSSEGSWAGEQYF
TRBD1	TRBV28	-	TRBJ2-7	TGTGCCAGCAGTTTACCAGACAGGGGGTCCAACGAGCAGTACTTC	CASSLPDRGSNEQYF
-	TRBV10-2	-	TRBJ1-5	TGCGCCAGCAGTGAGACAACAGCGGGAGTCGCCGGTCAGCCCCAGCATTTT	CASSETTAGVAGQPQHF
-	TRBV30	-	TRBJ2-3	TGTGCCTGGAGTAGAGGGCCACGCACAGATACGCAGTATTTT	CAWSRGPRTDTQYF
-	TRBV2	-	TRBJ2-7	TGTGCCAGCAGTGAAGGCCCAGGGTCCTACGAGCAGTACTTC	CASSEGPGSYEQYF
-	TRBV4-1	-	TRBJ1-1	TGCGCCAGCAGCCATTCGGAAGGGGCGAACACTGAAGCTTTCTTT	CASSHSEGANTEAFF
TRBD2	TRBV13	-	TRBJ2-7	TGTGCCAGCAGCTTAGAGTCGGGAGGGCCCCACGAGCAGTACTTC	CASSLESGGPHEQYF
TRBD2	TRBV10-3	-	TRBJ2-7	TGTGCCATCAGTGTGCCTAGCGGAGTATTCTACGAGCAGTACTTC	CAISVPSGVFYEQYF
TRBD1	TRBV9	-	TRBJ2-2	TGTGCCAGCAGCGTAACCGACAGGGACACCGGGGAGCTGTTTTTT	CASSVTDRDTGELFF
-	TRBV9	-	TRBJ2-7	TGTGCCAGCAGCAGATTACCCTGGAGCTCCTACGAGCAGTACTTC	CASSRLPWSSYEQYF
TRBD1	TRBV27	few	TRBJ2-7	TGTGCCAGCAGTCCATACCTGGGACAGGGCGGAGGGAGGTTATACGAGCAGTACTTC	CASSPYLGQGGGRLYEQYF
TRBD2	TRBV7-9	-	TRBJ2-7	TGTGCCAGCAGCACCAAGGCGCTAGCGGGATCCCAGTCCTACGAGCAGTACTTC	CASSTKALAGSQSYEQYF
-	TRBV27	-	TRBJ1-5	TGTGCCAGCAGTTTCCTGGGAGGCAATCAGCCCCAGCATTTT	CASSFLGGNQPQHF
-	TRBV6-1	-	TRBJ2-7	TGTGCCAGCAGTGAGAATTGGGAGACTAGAACGACCTACGAGCAGTACTTC	CASSENWETRTTYEQYF